This T cell receptor (beta chain) appears in the sequencing data of a study of kidney transplant recipient with SARS-CoV-2 infection. J lost 1 base, V lost 5 bases, and 7 bases had no gene match. This CDR3 spans 15 amino acids. Germline values: CDR1 DFQATT, CDR2 SNEGSKA (reference sequence). There are many counts of this clonotype. TCRdb reanalysed the reads using MiXCR and keeps one entry per CDR3 protein. The sample contains about 250,000 distinct CDR3 sequences, more than 25% of which appear only once. This sequence originates from a male patient in his thirties who had COVID-19 and was a kidney transplant recipient. The graft donor may have given rise to some T cells. The V gene is TRBV20-1, the J gene TRBJ2-2; TRBD1 matches 7 bases. The starting material was a blood sample, obtained at baseline and between days 110 and 120 from a kidney transplant recipient. CDR3 in amino acids: CSAYSGTENTGELFF. Here the CDR3 DNA reads TGCAGTGCTTATTCCGGGACAGAGAACACCGGGGAGCTGTTTTTT.